A selection of T cell receptor beta chains follows, all from one sample in a study of shared clonotypes between healthy human individuals. Sequencing used immunoSEQ multiplex PCR; TCRdb keeps in-frame clones, though not all of them. The sample includes roughly 500,000 clones, 81% of them seen just once. Sample: PBMCs. The origin of the receptors is a woman aged 40-49 years in good health. Some clones in this sample may be carry-over from other donors' samples. CDR3s leave out the opening cysteine and the closing phenylalanine or tryptophan. The order of the fields is clone size, J gene, V gene, CDR3 protein. Only part of the rows carry a size: once, few, many, or a class if the clone is expanded.

clone size: few
J gene: TRBJ1-3
V gene: TRBV5-1
CDR3 protein: ASSEADGRGNTIY

clone size: .
J gene: TRBJ1-2
V gene: TRBV29-1
CDR3 protein: SVGEDPSGGYT

clone size: .
J gene: TRBJ1-1
V gene: TRBV19
CDR3 protein: ASSIDLPNTEAF

clone size: once
J gene: TRBJ1-5
V gene: TRBV2
CDR3 protein: ASSSKGPNSNQPQH

clone size: .
J gene: TRBJ1-2
V gene: TRBV18
CDR3 protein: ASSPQIKANYGYT

clone size: .
J gene: TRBJ2-4
V gene: TRBV2
CDR3 protein: ASSGTTLAKNIQY

clone size: .
J gene: TRBJ2-1
V gene: TRBV7-3
CDR3 protein: ASSLRGSTSGRPYEQF

clone size: .
J gene: TRBJ2-3
V gene: TRBV14
CDR3 protein: ASSQVDYWGTDTQY

clone size: .
J gene: TRBJ2-6
V gene: TRBV7-2
CDR3 protein: ASTVGVFGANVLT

clone size: .
J gene: TRBJ2-7
V gene: TRBV10-1
CDR3 protein: ASSESRGREASYEQY

clone size: once
J gene: TRBJ1-1
V gene: TRBV28
CDR3 protein: ASSLHPGQGANEAF

clone size: few
J gene: TRBJ1-1
V gene: TRBV5-1
CDR3 protein: ASSLNTEAF

clone size: .
J gene: TRBJ2-3
V gene: TRBV5-1
CDR3 protein: ASSLAVANPGTDTQY

clone size: .
J gene: TRBJ2-3
V gene: TRBV9
CDR3 protein: ASSPRTGEGTDTQY

clone size: .
J gene: TRBJ1-2
V gene: TRBV5-5
CDR3 protein: ASSWGRGEANYGYT

clone size: .
J gene: TRBJ2-5
V gene: TRBV6-5
CDR3 protein: ASSYMGETQY

clone size: .
J gene: TRBJ2-6
V gene: TRBV5-1
CDR3 protein: ASSYPGRASGANVLT

clone size: .
J gene: TRBJ2-5
V gene: TRBV4-3
CDR3 protein: ASSPGDSLQETQY

clone size: .
J gene: TRBJ2-7
V gene: TRBV28
CDR3 protein: ASITSGPLREQY

clone size: .
J gene: TRBJ2-7
V gene: TRBV4-3
CDR3 protein: ASSQGAGSGVSYEQC

clone size: .
J gene: TRBJ2-2
V gene: TRBV4-2
CDR3 protein: ASSLHSGTGNTGELF

clone size: .
J gene: TRBJ2-7
V gene: TRBV2
CDR3 protein: ASSEPGYNYEQY

clone size: once
J gene: TRBJ2-6
V gene: TRBV28
CDR3 protein: ASSLAGNPSGANVLT

clone size: .
J gene: TRBJ1-5
V gene: TRBV5-1
CDR3 protein: ASSLGSNQPQH

clone size: few
J gene: TRBJ2-3
V gene: TRBV7-9
CDR3 protein: ASSPVSGAFTDTQY

clone size: .
J gene: TRBJ2-1
V gene: TRBV6-4
CDR3 protein: ASSDGLADYNEQF

clone size: .
J gene: TRBJ2-5
V gene: TRBV2
CDR3 protein: ASRPGQGTRRPLGRETQY

clone size: .
J gene: TRBJ1-2
V gene: TRBV6-5
CDR3 protein: ASSYRLGTGGYT

clone size: once
J gene: TRBJ1-2
V gene: TRBV2
CDR3 protein: ASSGNRGDT

clone size: many
J gene: TRBJ1-3
V gene: TRBV2
CDR3 protein: ASSGEAAGNTIY

clone size: .
J gene: TRBJ1-2
V gene: TRBV5-1
CDR3 protein: ASSLVADKSNYGYT

clone size: .
J gene: TRBJ1-5
V gene: TRBV28
CDR3 protein: ASTIAVQGYQPQH

clone size: .
J gene: TRBJ2-3
V gene: TRBV10-3
CDR3 protein: AISEAGTSGITDTQY

clone size: .
J gene: TRBJ2-2
V gene: TRBV4-1
CDR3 protein: ASSQEGVRQIRGNTGELF

clone size: .
J gene: TRBJ1-2
V gene: TRBV7-2
CDR3 protein: ASSEGQARTYGYT

clone size: .
J gene: TRBJ2-2
V gene: TRBV2
CDR3 protein: ASRGAWGSGELF

clone size: .
J gene: TRBJ2-7
V gene: TRBV5-6
CDR3 protein: ASSGSTGYVSGEQY

clone size: .
J gene: TRBJ1-1
V gene: TRBV28
CDR3 protein: ASNFGTEAF

clone size: .
J gene: TRBJ2-7
V gene: TRBV28
CDR3 protein: ASSPGGAGHEQY

clone size: .
J gene: TRBJ1-2
V gene: TRBV15
CDR3 protein: ATSRWGSQYGYT

clone size: few
J gene: TRBJ2-3
V gene: TRBV7-3
CDR3 protein: ASSLGLLSSTDTQY

clone size: .
J gene: TRBJ2-5
V gene: TRBV27
CDR3 protein: ASSFNMGAQETQY

clone size: .
J gene: TRBJ1-5
V gene: TRBV11-3
CDR3 protein: ASSSRPYYSNQPQH

clone size: .
J gene: TRBJ1-5
V gene: TRBV15
CDR3 protein: ATSSLHDQPQH

clone size: .
J gene: TRBJ2-2
V gene: TRBV6-5
CDR3 protein: ASSSLDRVGTGELF

clone size: once
J gene: TRBJ2-2
V gene: TRBV6-5
CDR3 protein: ASSLDRGDTGELF

clone size: .
J gene: TRBJ1-1
V gene: TRBV19
CDR3 protein: ASSIPGKNTEAF

clone size: few
J gene: TRBJ1-1
V gene: TRBV11-2
CDR3 protein: ASSLDATSIEAF

clone size: .
J gene: TRBJ1-5
V gene: TRBV10-2
CDR3 protein: ASKEGTGDQPQH

clone size: .
J gene: TRBJ1-2
V gene: TRBV28
CDR3 protein: ASSQPGTVNGYT

clone size: .
J gene: TRBJ2-7
V gene: TRBV18
CDR3 protein: ASSPQRGAYEQY

clone size: .
J gene: TRBJ1-2
V gene: TRBV4-1
CDR3 protein: ASSQTGDGYT

clone size: .
J gene: TRBJ2-5
V gene: TRBV5-1
CDR3 protein: ASSPLAGGPKETQY

clone size: many
J gene: TRBJ2-7
V gene: TRBV29-1
CDR3 protein: SVEFSGRFEQY

clone size: .
J gene: TRBJ2-1
V gene: TRBV10-1
CDR3 protein: ASGGRGTGSSYNEQF

clone size: .
J gene: TRBJ1-5
V gene: TRBV5-1
CDR3 protein: ASSPTPSTGSQPQH

clone size: .
J gene: TRBJ1-1
V gene: TRBV7-9
CDR3 protein: ASSLALGSNTEAF

clone size: .
J gene: TRBJ2-1
V gene: TRBV7-3
CDR3 protein: ASSSPGGAGYNEQF

clone size: .
J gene: TRBJ2-7
V gene: TRBV27
CDR3 protein: ASSFRHRSYEQY

clone size: .
J gene: TRBJ2-1
V gene: TRBV7-9
CDR3 protein: ASSPQAGFGIEQF